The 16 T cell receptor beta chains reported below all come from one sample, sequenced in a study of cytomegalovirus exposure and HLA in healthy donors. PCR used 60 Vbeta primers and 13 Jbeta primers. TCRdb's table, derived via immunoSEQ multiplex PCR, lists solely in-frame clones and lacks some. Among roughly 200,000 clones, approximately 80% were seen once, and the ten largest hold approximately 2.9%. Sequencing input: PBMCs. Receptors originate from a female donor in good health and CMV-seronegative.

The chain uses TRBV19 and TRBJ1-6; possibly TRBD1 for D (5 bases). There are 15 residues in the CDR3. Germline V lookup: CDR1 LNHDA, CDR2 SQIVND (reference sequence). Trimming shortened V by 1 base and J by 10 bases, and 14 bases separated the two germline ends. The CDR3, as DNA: TGTGCCAGTAGTATAGTCGCGGCAGGGAAGTCACCCCTCCACTTT. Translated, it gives CASSIVAAGKSPLHF.

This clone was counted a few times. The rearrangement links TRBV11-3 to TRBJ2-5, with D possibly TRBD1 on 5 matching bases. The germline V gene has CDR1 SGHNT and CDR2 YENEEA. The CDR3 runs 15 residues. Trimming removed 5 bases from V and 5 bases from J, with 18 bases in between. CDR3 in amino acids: CASSPLEAGSETQYF. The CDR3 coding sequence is TGTGCCAGCAGCCCGCTTGAGGCAGGGTCGGAGACCCAGTACTTC.

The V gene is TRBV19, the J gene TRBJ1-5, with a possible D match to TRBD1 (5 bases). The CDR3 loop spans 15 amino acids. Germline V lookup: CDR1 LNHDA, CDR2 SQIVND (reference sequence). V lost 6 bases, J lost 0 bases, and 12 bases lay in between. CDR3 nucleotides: TGTGCCAGTAGAACTGACAGATTTAGCAATCAGCCCCAGCATTTT. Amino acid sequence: CASRTDRFSNQPQHF.

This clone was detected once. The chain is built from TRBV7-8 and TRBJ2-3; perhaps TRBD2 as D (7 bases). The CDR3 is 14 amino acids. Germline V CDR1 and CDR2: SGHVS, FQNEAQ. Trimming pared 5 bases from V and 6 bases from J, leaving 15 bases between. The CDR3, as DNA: TGTGCCAGCAGCCAGCCGCGGGGGCCCGATACGCAGTATTTT. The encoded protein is CASSQPRGPDTQYF.

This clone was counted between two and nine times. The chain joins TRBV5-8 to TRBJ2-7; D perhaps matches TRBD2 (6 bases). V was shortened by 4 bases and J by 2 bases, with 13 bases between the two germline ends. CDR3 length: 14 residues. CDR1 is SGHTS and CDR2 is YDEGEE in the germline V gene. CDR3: CASSPGTRTYEQYF. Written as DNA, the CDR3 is TGTGCCAGCAGCCCCGGGACTCGTACCTACGAGCAGTACTTC. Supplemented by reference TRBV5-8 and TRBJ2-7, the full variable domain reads EAGVTQSPTHLIKTRGQQATLRCSPISGHTSVYWYQQALGLGLQFLLWYDEGEERNRGNFPPRFSGRQFPNYSSELNVNALELEDSALYLCASSPGTRTYEQYFGPGTRLTVT.

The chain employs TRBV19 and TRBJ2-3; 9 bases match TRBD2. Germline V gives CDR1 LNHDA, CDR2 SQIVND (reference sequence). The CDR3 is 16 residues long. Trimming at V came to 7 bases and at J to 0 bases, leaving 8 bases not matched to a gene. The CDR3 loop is CASNGGSGGSTDTQYF. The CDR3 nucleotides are TGTGCCAGTAATGGGGGAAGCGGGGGGAGCACAGATACGCAGTATTTT.

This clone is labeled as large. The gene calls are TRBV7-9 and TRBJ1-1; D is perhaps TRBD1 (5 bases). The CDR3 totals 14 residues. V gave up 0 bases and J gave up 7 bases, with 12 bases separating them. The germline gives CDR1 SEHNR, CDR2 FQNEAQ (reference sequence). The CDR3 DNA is TGTGCCAGCAGCTTAGCGAGTACAGGTGGTGAAGCTTTCTTT. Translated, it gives CASSLASTGGEAFF.

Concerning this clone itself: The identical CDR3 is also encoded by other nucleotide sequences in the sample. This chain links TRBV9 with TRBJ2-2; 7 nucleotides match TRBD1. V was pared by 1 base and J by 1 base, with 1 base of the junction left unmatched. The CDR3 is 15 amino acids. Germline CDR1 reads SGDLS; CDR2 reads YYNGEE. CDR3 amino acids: CASSVRDRNTGELFF. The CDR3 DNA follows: TGTGCCAGCAGCGTAAGGGACAGGAACACCGGGGAGCTGTTTTTT.

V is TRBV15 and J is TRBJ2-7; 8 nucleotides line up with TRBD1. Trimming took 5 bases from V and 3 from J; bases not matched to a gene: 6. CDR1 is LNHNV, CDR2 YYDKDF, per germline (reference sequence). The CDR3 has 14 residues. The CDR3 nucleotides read TGTGCCACCAGCCGGACAGGGTCCTTCTACGAGCAGTACTTC. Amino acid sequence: CATSRTGSFYEQYF. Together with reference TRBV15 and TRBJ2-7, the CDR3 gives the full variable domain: DAMVIQNPRYQVTQFGKPVTLSCSQTLNHNVMYWYQQKSSQAPKLLFHYYDKDFNNEADTPDNFQSRRPNTSFCFLDIRSPGLGDTAMYLCATSRTGSFYEQYFGPGTRLTVT.

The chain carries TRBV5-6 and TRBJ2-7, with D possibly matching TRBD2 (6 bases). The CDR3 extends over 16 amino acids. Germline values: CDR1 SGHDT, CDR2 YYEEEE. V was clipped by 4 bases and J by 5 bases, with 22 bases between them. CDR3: CASSQDMGEVQNEQYF. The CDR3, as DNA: TGTGCCAGCAGCCAAGACATGGGGGAGGTACAGAACGAGCAGTACTTC.

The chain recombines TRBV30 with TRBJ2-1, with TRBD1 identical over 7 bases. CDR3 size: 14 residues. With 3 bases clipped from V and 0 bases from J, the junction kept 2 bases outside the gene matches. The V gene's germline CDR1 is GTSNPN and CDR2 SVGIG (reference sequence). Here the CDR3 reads CAWRRGLSYNEQFF. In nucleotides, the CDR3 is TGTGCCTGGAGGAGGGGGCTCTCCTACAATGAGCAGTTCTTC.

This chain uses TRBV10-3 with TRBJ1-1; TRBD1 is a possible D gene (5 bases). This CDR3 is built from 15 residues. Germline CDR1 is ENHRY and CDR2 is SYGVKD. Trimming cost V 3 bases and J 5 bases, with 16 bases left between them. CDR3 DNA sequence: TGTGCCATCAGTGACACCAGGTACGGGGGGACTGAAGCTTTCTTT. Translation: CAISDTRYGGTEAFF.

The CDR3: CSVEAASGSYEQYF. As DNA, the CDR3 is TGCAGCGTTGAAGCGGCCAGCGGGAGTTACGAGCAGTACTTC. This rearrangement joins TRBV29-1 to TRBJ2-7, with 8 nucleotides matching TRBD2. Per germline, CDR1 SQVTM and CDR2 ANQGSEA. The CDR3 loop spans 14 amino acids. V dropped 1 base and J dropped 4; count of bases not matched to a gene: 6.

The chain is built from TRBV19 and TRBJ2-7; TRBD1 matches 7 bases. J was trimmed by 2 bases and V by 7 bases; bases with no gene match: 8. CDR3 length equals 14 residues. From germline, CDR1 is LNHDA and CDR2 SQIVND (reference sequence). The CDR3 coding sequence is TGTGCCAGTACCAAGACCGGGACAGCCTACGAGCAGTACTTC. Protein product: CASTKTGTAYEQYF.

The CDR3 sequence: CASSSPGQGGRGNEKLFF. CDR3 nucleotide sequence: TGTGCCAGCAGCTCCCCGGGACAAGGGGGCCGCGGGAATGAAAAACTGTTTTTT. The V and J genes are TRBV5-4 and TRBJ1-4; 7 positions match TRBD1. The V segment lost 3 bases and the J segment 5 bases; nucleotides outside the gene matches: 16. Germline V gene data show CDR1 as SGHNT and CDR2 as YYREEE (reference sequence). This CDR3 has 18 residues.

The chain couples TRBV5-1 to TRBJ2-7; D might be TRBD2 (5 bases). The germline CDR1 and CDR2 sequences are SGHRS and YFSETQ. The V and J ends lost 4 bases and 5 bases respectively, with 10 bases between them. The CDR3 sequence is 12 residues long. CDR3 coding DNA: TGCGCCAGCAGCCCCCTCGGGAACGAGCAGTACTTC. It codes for CASSPLGNEQYF.